This T cell receptor beta chain was documented in a study of Ad26.COV2.S vaccination and SARS-CoV-2 variants. The CDR3 is 17 amino acids. After removal of 2 bases from V and 4 bases from J, the junction contained 13 bases not matched to a gene. CDR1 and CDR2 (germline): KGHSH, LQKENI. Sequencing was performed with immunoSEQ multiplex PCR; in TCRdb, only in-frame clones are kept and a portion is missing. Here the sample spans just over 350,000 clones, about 85% being singletons. Treatment given: approximately 18 received Ad26.COV2.S at low or high dose, single or two shots; about 5 received placebo; per-sample allocation not given. Each sample was drawn 63 days after the first injection (of vaccine or placebo).

This TCR was sampled from a person between 18 and 65 years old who received the Ad26.COV2.S COVID-19 vaccine or a placebo. This chain links TRBV18 with TRBJ2-7, with 8 bases aligning to TRBD2. The input for sequencing was peripheral blood, taken in a trial of Ad26.COV2.S vaccine versus placebo. The CDR3 DNA reads as TGTGCCAGCTCACCATGGCCCGCGGGGGGCAAGAAATACGAGCAGTACTTC. Its translation is CASSPWPAGGKKYEQYF.